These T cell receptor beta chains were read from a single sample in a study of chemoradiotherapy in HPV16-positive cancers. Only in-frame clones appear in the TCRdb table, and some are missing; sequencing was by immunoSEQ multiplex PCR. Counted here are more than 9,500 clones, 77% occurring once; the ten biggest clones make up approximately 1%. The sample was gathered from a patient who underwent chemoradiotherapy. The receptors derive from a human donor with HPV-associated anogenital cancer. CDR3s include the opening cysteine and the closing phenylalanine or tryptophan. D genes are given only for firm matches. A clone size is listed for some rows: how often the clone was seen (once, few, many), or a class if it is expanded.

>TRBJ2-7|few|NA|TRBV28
CASRLGALGEQYF
TGTGCCAGCAGGCTTGGGGCTTTGGGCGAGCAGTACTTC
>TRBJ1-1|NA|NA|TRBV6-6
CASRQGTEAFF
TGTGCCAGCCGGCAAGGCACTGAAGCTTTCTTT
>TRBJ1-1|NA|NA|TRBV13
CASSYLGGAAEAFF
TGTGCCAGCAGCTACCTGGGGGGGGCCGCTGAAGCTTTCTTT
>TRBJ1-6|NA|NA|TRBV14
CASSQVMGSPLHF
TGTGCCAGCAGCCAAGTTATGGGATCACCCCTCCACTTT
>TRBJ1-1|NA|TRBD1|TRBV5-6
CASSWGQGAEAFF
TGTGCCAGCAGCTGGGGACAGGGGGCTGAAGCTTTCTTT
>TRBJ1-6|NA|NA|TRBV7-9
CASSGGGNSPLHF
TGTGCCAGCAGCGGGGGGGGTAATTCACCCCTCCACTTT
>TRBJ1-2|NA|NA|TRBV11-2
CASSSPRADGYGYTF
TGTGCCAGCAGTTCCCCCCGGGCAGACGGCTATGGCTACACCTTC
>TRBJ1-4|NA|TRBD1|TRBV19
CASSSDRGTAEKLFF
TGTGCCAGTAGCTCGGACAGGGGGACGGCTGAAAAACTGTTTTTT
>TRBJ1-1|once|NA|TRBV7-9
CASSLVNEAFF
TGTGCCAGCAGCTTAGTAAATGAAGCTTTCTTT
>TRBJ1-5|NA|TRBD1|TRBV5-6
CASSLGGQGLVQPQHF
TGTGCCAGCAGCTTGGGGGGACAGGGGCTTGTTCAGCCCCAGCATTTT
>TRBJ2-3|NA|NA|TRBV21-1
CASSSRGQGAGDTQYF
TGTGCCAGCAGCAGCCGAGGACAGGGGGCGGGAGATACGCAGTATTTT
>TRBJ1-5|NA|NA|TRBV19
CASSILGSGNQPQHF
TGTGCCAGTAGTATTTTGGGCTCTGGCAATCAGCCCCAGCATTTT
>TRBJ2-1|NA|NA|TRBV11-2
CASSLDRKNEQFF
TGTGCCAGCAGCTTAGATCGGAAGAATGAGCAGTTCTTC